This T cell receptor (beta chain) was sequenced during a study of cytomegalovirus exposure and HLA in healthy donors. Study at large: A previous analysis identified approximately 110 million unique TCR beta sequences derived from around 200 million T cells.

The study, taken as a whole, reports: TCR sequences were mostly rare, though some public TCRs occurred in many donors. In a later analysis, HLA-C alleles had the fewest associated TCRs, DRB1 alleles the most.

Germline-derived CDR1 and CDR2 are SGHDT and YYEEEE. J lost 5 bases, V lost 1 base, and 4 bases had no gene match. The CDR3 is 15 residues long. On this clone itself: What it binds is unknown.

Primers included in the PCR were 60 Vbeta and 13 Jbeta primers. Sequencing used immunoSEQ multiplex PCR; TCRdb keeps in-frame clones, though not all of them. Here the sample spans about 150,000 clones, about four fifths being singletons. Healthy bone marrow donors formed the donor group. This TCR derives from a human donor in good health. The sequenced material came from PBMCs. The chain joins TRBV5-6 to TRBJ2-1; 9 bases fit TRBD2. This CDR3 reads CASSLTSGSDNEQFF. The CDR3 region has the DNA TGTGCCAGCAGCTTGACTAGCGGGTCGGACAATGAGCAGTTCTTC.